Shown below are 30 T cell receptor beta chains from a single sample sequenced in a study of read filtering for tumor transcriptome and immune sequencing. This library used around 0.4 ug RNA and molecular barcoded adaptors spanning alpha/delta and beta/gamma chains. TCRdb used MiXCR to reprocess the reads, holding one entry per CDR3 protein. The sample has approximately 62,000 distinct CDR3 sequences; roughly a fifth are singletons. Sequencing used a population of CD138-negative cells sorted from bone marrow. These receptor sequences come from a donor aged 40 or older with multiple myeloma.

This chain uses TRBV28 with TRBJ2-4, with 9 bases fitting TRBD1. The germline V gene encodes CDR1 MDHEN and CDR2 SYDVKM. This CDR3 contains 16 residues. The ends lost 3 bases at V and 7 bases at J; junction bases unmatched: 10. The CDR3 spells CASSLLQGAAPNIQYF. CDR3 DNA: TGTGCCAGCAGTTTGTTACAGGGGGCGGCGCCGAACATTCAGTACTTC.

The V and J genes are TRBV28 and TRBJ2-1; possibly TRBD1 for D (6 bases). The CDR3 has 14 residues. Trimming left V 5 bases short and J 2 bases short, with 10 bases between. Germline CDR1 reads MDHEN; CDR2 reads SYDVKM. CDR3 sequence: CASSRQDPYNEQFF. As DNA, the CDR3 is TGTGCCAGCAGTCGACAGGACCCCTACAATGAGCAGTTCTTC. Complete variable domain (other parts from reference TRBV28 and TRBJ2-1): DVKVTQSSRYLVKRTGEKVFLECVQDMDHENMFWYRQDPGLGLRLIYFSYDVKMKEKGDIPEGYSVSREKKERFSLILESASTNQTSMYLCASSRQDPYNEQFFGPGTRLTVL.

This clonotype has a count of ten or more. V gene TRBV20-1 combines with J gene TRBJ1-5, with 8 positions matching TRBD1. CDR3 length equals 15 residues. Looked up from germline, CDR1 is DFQATT and CDR2 is SNEGSKA (reference sequence). V dropped 6 bases and J dropped 3; count of bases not matched to a gene: 10. The CDR3 loop reads CSATSGQVNNQPQHF. For the CDR3, the DNA is TGCAGTGCAACATCGGGACAGGTCAACAATCAGCCCCAGCATTTT.

This clonotype was seen many times. This sequence joins TRBV18 and TRBJ1-4; 10 bases fit TRBD1. V dropped 1 base and J dropped 8; count of bases not matched to a gene: 7. This CDR3 contains 16 residues. Germline CDR1 reads KGHSH; CDR2 reads LQKENI. The chain's CDR3 is CASSPRDRGGTEKLFF. The CDR3 DNA follows: TGTGCCAGCTCACCACGGGACAGGGGTGGTACCGAAAAACTGTTTTTT.

This clonotype has at least ten counts. This CDR3 is CASSYPDRPPYGYTF. Written as DNA, the CDR3 is TGTGCCAGCAGTTACCCGGACCGTCCTCCCTATGGCTACACCTTC. The chain combines TRBV6-5 with TRBJ1-2; D ambiguous. From germline, CDR1 is MNHEY and CDR2 SVGAGI. This CDR3 spans 15 amino acids. The V and J ends lost 2 bases and 4 bases respectively, with 14 bases between them.

The sample holds many counts of this clonotype. V is TRBV6-6 and J is TRBJ2-1; perhaps D is TRBD1 or TRBD2 (6 bases each). V lost 7 bases to trimming and J lost 9 bases, with 19 bases between them. The CDR3 is 14 residues long. CDR1 is MNHNY, CDR2 SVGAGI, per germline (reference sequence). CDR3 residues: CASTTGAVTSEQFF. The CDR3 DNA sequence: TGTGCCAGCACCACGGGGGCCGTAACCAGTGAGCAGTTCTTC.

This clonotype appeared many times. A much larger clone sits a single nucleotide away, making a read error possible. This chain uses TRBV25-1 with TRBJ2-1; D uncertain. Trimming stripped 9 bases from V and 0 bases from J, with 12 bases between. This CDR3 spans 14 amino acids. The germline CDR1 and CDR2 sequences are MGHDK and SYGVNS. In nucleotides, the CDR3 is TGTGCCAGAAACAGCCCCAGCTCCTACAATGAGCAGTTCTTC. Translated, it gives CARNSPSSYNEQFF. Combining the CDR3 with reference TRBV25-1 and TRBJ2-1 gives the whole variable domain EADIYQTPRYLVIGTGKKITLECSQTMGHDKMYWYQQDPGMELHLIHYSYGVNSTEKGDLSSESTVSRIRTEHFPLTLESARPSHTSQYLCARNSPSSYNEQFFGPGTRLTVL.

In this sample, this clonotype turned up many times. This sequence joins TRBV3-1 and TRBJ2-1; 12 nucleotides agree with TRBD2. V dropped 10 bases and J dropped 5; count of bases not matched to a gene: 6. The CDR3 is 14 residues long. From germline, CDR1 is LGHDT and CDR2 YNNKEL (reference sequence). This CDR3 reads CATSGLAGNNEQFF. CDR3 nucleotide sequence: TGTGCCACGTCAGGACTAGCGGGGAACAATGAGCAGTTCTTC.

This clonotype was seen a few times. V is TRBV29-1 and J is TRBJ2-7; a weak D match, TRBD2 (5 bases). V was trimmed by 7 bases and J by 0 bases, leaving 13 bases between them. Germline V gene sequence: CDR1 SQVTM, CDR2 ANQGSEA. The CDR3 extends over 13 amino acids. In DNA, the CDR3 is TGCAGCGGGGTCGGGGTGGCCTCCTACGAGCAGTACTTC. Amino acids: CSGVGVASYEQYF.

This clonotype came up many times. The V call is TRBV20-1, the J call TRBJ1-4, with D hard to call. The germline CDR1 and CDR2 sequences are DFQATT and SNEGSKA (reference sequence). The length of the CDR3 is 14 residues. With 3 bases removed from V and 0 bases from J, the gap between germline ends came to 8 bases. The CDR3 nucleotides are TGCAGTGCTAGTCCAGACGCAACTAATGAAAAACTGTTTTTT. Amino acids: CSASPDATNEKLFF.

The genes are TRBV6-5 and TRBJ1-2; tentatively, D is TRBD1 (5 bases). The V gene lost 5 bases and the J gene lost 5 bases, with 15 bases spanning the gap. Looked up from germline, CDR1 is MNHEY and CDR2 is SVGAGI. This CDR3 is built from 14 residues. The CDR3 sequence is CASSRSGPPYGYTF. The CDR3 DNA is TGTGCCAGCAGTCGTTCGGGACCACCTTATGGCTACACCTTC.

This clonotype appeared many times. The rearrangement links TRBV29-1 to TRBJ1-1; D is unclear. This CDR3 is 13 amino acids long. The V gene's germline CDR1 is SQVTM and CDR2 ANQGSEA. Between the trimmed V and J ends, which lost 7 bases and 5 bases, there was a span of 17 bases. CDR3 nucleotides: TGCAGCGGCTCGCGCCAGGTTGAGACTGAAGCTTTCTTT. As protein: CSGSRQVETEAFF.

The V call is TRBV7-2, the J call TRBJ1-5, with D maybe TRBD1 (6 bases). CDR1 and CDR2 from the germline V gene are SGHTA and FQGNSA. The V and J ends lost 3 bases and 1 base respectively, with 10 bases between them. This CDR3 contains 15 residues. CDR3: CASSFKGGSNQPQHF. CDR3 DNA sequence: TGTGCCAGCAGCTTCAAAGGGGGGAGCAATCAGCCCCAGCATTTT.

The chain is built from TRBV7-9 and TRBJ2-7; 11 bases line up with TRBD1. V dropped 3 bases and J dropped 2; count of bases not matched to a gene: 3. Germline values: CDR1 SEHNR, CDR2 FQNEAQ (reference sequence). This CDR3 comprises 15 residues. CDR3 in amino acids: CASSLMGQGAYEQYF. The CDR3 nucleotides read TGTGCCAGCAGCTTGATGGGACAGGGGGCCTACGAGCAGTACTTC.

There are many counts of this clonotype. This chain joins TRBV20-1 and TRBJ1-2, with TRBD1 as a possible D gene (6 bases). Germline V CDR1 and CDR2: DFQATT, SNEGSKA (reference sequence). This CDR3 spans 14 amino acids. Trimming shortened V by 1 base and J by 4 bases, and 13 bases separated the two germline ends. The CDR3 here is CSARALGQSYGYTF. DNA of the CDR3: TGCAGTGCTAGAGCCCTTGGACAGAGCTATGGCTACACCTTC.

At least ten counts were recorded for this clonotype. V gene TRBV20-1 combines with J gene TRBJ2-3, with D possibly TRBD2 on 5 matching bases. V was pared by 7 bases and J by 10 bases, with 15 bases between. Germline loops: CDR1 DFQATT, CDR2 SNEGSKA (reference sequence). The CDR3 covers 11 residues. CDR3 protein: CSVEASSPQYF. CDR3 coding DNA: TGCAGTGTGGAGGCGTCCAGCCCGCAGTATTTT.

This clonotype was counted many times. The chain employs TRBV30 and TRBJ1-1, with a weak D call TRBD1 (6 bases). The germline V gene encodes CDR1 GTSNPN and CDR2 SVGIG (reference sequence). V shed 3 bases and J shed 0 bases, with 17 bases lying between them. This CDR3 is built from 16 residues. The CDR3 coding sequence is TGTGCCTGGAGCGGTAGGGGGAGCCCAATGAACACTGAAGCTTTCTTT. This gives the protein CAWSGRGSPMNTEAFF. The whole variable domain, remainder taken from reference TRBV30 and TRBJ1-1, is SQTIHQWPATLVQPVGSPLSLECTVEGTSNPNLYWYRQAAGRGLQLLFYSVGIGQISSEVPQNLSASRPQDRQFILSSKKLLLSDSGFYLCAWSGRGSPMNTEAFFGQGTRLTVV.

This clonotype occurred many times. V is TRBV14 and J is TRBJ2-5; 13 bases fit TRBD2. This CDR3 has 16 amino acids. J lost 1 base, V lost 3 bases, and 2 bases had no gene match. The V gene's germline CDR1 is SGHDN and CDR2 FVKESK. The CDR3 DNA reads TGTGCCAGCAGCCACTGGACTAGCGGGGGCCAAGAGACCCAGTACTTC. It is translated as CASSHWTSGGQETQYF.

This clonotype has at least ten counts. The chain is built from TRBV27 and TRBJ2-7; tentatively, D is TRBD1 (5 bases). The length of the CDR3 is 14 residues. Germline CDR1 MNHEY, CDR2 SMNVEV (reference sequence). Trimming removed 1 base from V and 4 bases from J, with 11 bases in between. The CDR3 sequence is CASSLYLGDYEQYF. For the CDR3, the DNA is TGTGCCAGCAGTTTATATCTAGGGGATTACGAGCAGTACTTC.

This clonotype has ten or more counts. The chain uses TRBV20-1 and TRBJ2-3; maybe TRBD2 (6 bases). This CDR3 region has 15 residues. V lost 5 bases, J lost 2 bases, and 17 bases lay in between. CDR1 is DFQATT and CDR2 is SNEGSKA in the germline V gene (reference sequence). The CDR3 DNA follows: TGCAGTGCTCTGGGACTCCGAATATCCACAGATACGCAGTATTTT. This gives the protein CSALGLRISTDTQYF.

Notes on this clonotype: A read error is possible here, since a much larger clone lies one base away. The V and J genes are TRBV4-1 and TRBJ1-1, with D maybe TRBD1 (5 bases). This CDR3 has 16 residues. CDR1 is MGHRA and CDR2 is YSYEKL in the germline V gene. V shed 4 bases and J shed 5 bases, with 20 bases lying between them. CDR3 region: CASSLSAGLALTEAFF. The CDR3 nucleotides are TGCGCCAGCAGCCTTTCGGCAGGGCTCGCTTTGACTGAAGCTTTCTTT.

This clonotype has a handful of counts. This clone may be a read error of a much larger clone one base away. The chain employs TRBV20-1 and TRBJ2-1, with 10 nucleotides matching TRBD2. This CDR3 has 15 residues. V lost 3 bases, J lost 8 bases, and 10 bases stayed unmatched. CDR1 is DFQATT and CDR2 is SNEGSKA in the germline V gene (reference sequence). CDR3 in amino acids: CSASLPTSGYDEQFF. CDR3 sequence (DNA): TGCAGTGCTAGTCTCCCGACTAGCGGGTACGATGAGCAGTTCTTC.

This clonotype was found many times. The chain couples TRBV18 to TRBJ2-7; 8 nucleotides match TRBD1. The CDR3 is made up of 14 amino acids. Losses at the gene ends were 3 bases for V and 4 bases for J; bases not matched to a gene: 5. Germline CDR1 KGHSH, CDR2 LQKENI. CDR3 DNA sequence: TGTGCCAGCTCACCGGCGGACAGGGAATACGAGCAGTACTTC. Protein product: CASSPADREYEQYF.

Comments on this clonotype: The junction and the germline gene differ at one end; a read error may be behind it. The rearrangement joins TRBV9 to TRBJ2-7; TRBD2 is a possible D gene (6 bases). This CDR3 has 12 amino acids. Germline V gene lookup returns CDR1 SGDLS and CDR2 YYNGEE. CDR3 amino acids: CASSLEEGRMNF. For the CDR3, the DNA is TGTGCCAGCAGCTTAGAGGAGGGAAGAATGAACTTC.

This clonotype was seen at least ten times. The genes are TRBV20-1 and TRBJ2-7, with 12 bases that match TRBD1. The ends lost 5 bases at V and 2 bases at J; junction bases unmatched: 7. Per the germline V gene, CDR1 is DFQATT and CDR2 is SNEGSKA (reference sequence). CDR3 length: 15 residues. In DNA, the CDR3 is TGCAGTGCTTTTTCGGGACAGGGGGCGGCCTACGAGCAGTACTTC. It is translated as CSAFSGQGAAYEQYF.

This clonotype has a handful of counts. The rearrangement uses TRBV14 and TRBJ1-2; TRBD1 matches 8 bases. The CDR3 has 13 amino acids. V lost 4 bases and J lost 5; bases outside the gene matches: 3. The germline CDR1 and CDR2 sequences are SGHDN and FVKESK. The chain's CDR3 is CASSLDRGYGYTF. CDR3 bases: TGTGCCAGCAGCCTCGACAGGGGTTATGGCTACACCTTC.

Remarks on this clonotype: It may be a read error: a sequence one base away is much more abundant. This CDR3 fails to terminate in the conserved phenylalanine or tryptophan, so it likely reflects a read error. The V call is TRBV29-1, the J call TRBJ2-1; 8 positions match TRBD2. The CDR3 sequence is 15 residues long. Germline assignment: CDR1 SQVTM and CDR2 ANQGSEA. The CDR3 DNA reads as TGCAGTGGGCTTCCCGCGGGAGGAGACTACAATGAGCAGTTCCTC. Translation: CSGLPAGGDYNEQFL.

This clonotype is medium-sized by share. The rearrangement links TRBV20-1 to TRBJ2-2; D gene ambiguous. The germline V and J ends were trimmed by 5 bases and 7 bases, with 14 bases remaining between them. In germline, CDR1 is DFQATT, CDR2 SNEGSKA (reference sequence). This CDR3 has 13 amino acids. CDR3 sequence reads: CSAGPRASGELFF. DNA for the CDR3: TGCAGTGCTGGTCCCCGAGCCAGCGGGGAGCTGTTTTTT.

This clonotype was seen repeatedly, ten times or more. The chain uses TRBV19 and TRBJ2-1, with a possible D match to TRBD2 (6 bases). The V end lost 5 bases, the J end lost 6 bases, and 14 bases lay between the germline ends. Looked up from germline, CDR1 is LNHDA and CDR2 is SQIVND (reference sequence). The CDR3 runs 14 residues. This CDR3 reads CASSPSLASNEQFF. CDR3 DNA: TGTGCCAGTAGTCCCTCACTAGCCTCCAATGAGCAGTTCTTC.

A note on this clonotype: This may be a read error: a much more frequent sequence differs by one nucleotide. This chain uses TRBV7-9 with TRBJ2-5, with D perhaps assigned TRBD1 or TRBD2 (5 bases each). V was trimmed by 7 bases and J by 1 base, leaving 19 bases between them. Germline V gene data show CDR1 as SEHNR and CDR2 as FQNEAQ (reference sequence). The length of the CDR3 is 16 residues. The CDR3 spells CASNSGLGASQETQYF. CDR3 sequence (DNA): TGTGCCAGCAACTCCGGACTCGGGGCGTCCCAAGAGACCCAGTACTTC.